The sequence of this TCR beta chain was determined in a study of naive and memory T cell subsets. The beta constant-region primer was an equimolar mix of two oligonucleotides covering TRBC1 and TRBC2. Four rounds of PCR amplified the ligated cDNA using nested alpha and beta constant-region primers plus SP2. The cDNA 3' end received a ligated single-stranded oligonucleotide carrying the SP2 primer and a 12-nucleotide UMI. TCRdb called the UMI-ligation and nested PCR reads again in MiXCR, with one record for every CDR3 protein. The sample has about 140,000 distinct CDR3 sequences, approximately 20% seen once. Germline V gene data show CDR1 as MGHDK and CDR2 as SYGVNS. There are 16 residues in the CDR3. V lost 1 base and J lost 2, with 12 bases in between. With respect to this clonotype: Antigen unknown.

Findings and caveats of the study: Possibly reflecting memory cells re-expressing CD45RA, a few larger clonotypes occurred in naive repertoires, especially CD8. No ground truth validated the naive and memory repertoire findings.

This TCR was sampled from a human donor in good health. Sequencing was carried out using naive CD8+ T cells from blood. This chain connects TRBV25-1 to TRBJ2-1; D gene ambiguous. The CDR3: CASSESRGNPYNEQFF. Here the CDR3 DNA reads TGTGCCAGCAGTGAATCACGTGGGAACCCCTACAATGAGCAGTTCTTC.